This record covers a single T cell receptor beta chain. The antigen it binds to is not known. No much larger clone is present one base from it, and per-base qualities are unavailable. The library was generated by the immunoSEQ multiplex PCR assay. The authors' analysis ran thus. A statistical classification framework was built to diagnose cytomegalovirus status from the catalog of TCR beta chain sequences. TCRdb obtained this table from immuneACCESS and retained in-frame rearrangements with V and J assigned. These tables miss some clones; where compared with another copy, unresolved V genes account for less than half of the shortfall, and the remainder is unexplained. The V and J calls and clone size come from that table; D and trimming were worked out from the DNA. This sample comprises 90,000 to 130,000 clones, approximately 94% of them detected only once. 0.67% of the sample rests with the top ten.

Relative to germline, V is 6 bases shorter and J is 2 bases shorter, with 10 bases between their ends. CDR1 and CDR2 are drawn from the germline V gene: MNHEY, SVGAGI. Including the terminal cysteine and phenylalanine, the CDR3 comprises 13 residues. The entry retains the CDR3 DNA only, 39 bases that are in frame from base 1. These data are taken from a study of cytomegalovirus exposure and HLA in healthy donors (dated by TCRdb to about 2017). Some background on the complete study: According to a later analysis, one platform produced both the 110 or so validation repertoires and the 666 repertoires of the first cohort. The study was designed to test whether signatures of past pathogen exposure could be identified by cataloging public T cell receptors. Along with the approximately 700-subject first cohort, a separate validation cohort of over a hundred different subjects was used. The study combined high-throughput TCR immunosequencing, statistical association of individual TCRs with disease status, and machine learning to predict cytomegalovirus infection status.

The donors were included in the validation cohort of roughly 120 subjects, a group kept apart from the approximately 690-subject first cohort. What the research found in general, with its limitations: In the study, around 160 TCR beta chains were listed as associated with cytomegalovirus. Most TCR sequences were observed very rarely across donors, whereas some public TCRs were present in many individuals. A later analysis lacked HLA typing for the validation cohort, so it scored co-occurrence in that cohort across all 120 repertoires. According to the authors, the approach could potentially be generalized to other disease states and immunological phenotypes. A few of the identified cytomegalovirus-associated TCR beta chains were confirmed in vitro to be specific for cytomegalovirus antigens. In both the original and validation cohorts, the classifier was reported to diagnose cytomegalovirus status with high specificity and sensitivity. In a later analysis, TCRs clustered in the first cohort were found to also tend to co-occur in the approximately 110 validation repertoires, with approximately 93% of cluster scores above 0.

The chain couples TRBV6-5 to TRBJ1-1; the D gene remains uncertain. The sample taken for sequencing was PBMCs. This receptor was identified in a young woman in good health and CMV-seronegative. The CDR3 here reads CASRLGANTEAFF. In nucleotide form, the sequence is TGTGCCAGCAGGTTAGGAGCAAACACTGAAGCTTTCTTT.